These T cell receptor beta chains were read from a single sample in a study of regulatory T cells in long-lasting Graves disease. From the multiplex PCR reads, TCRdb called clonotypes with MiXCR, one entry per CDR3 protein. The table records some 250,000 distinct CDR3 sequences, 15% to 20% of them present only once. Sequences were derived from peripheral blood mononuclear cells (PBMCs), sampled at new diagnosis, from a patient treated with antithyroid drugs. These TCRs come from a female donor with Graves disease. Both conserved end residues are part of each CDR3. Fields, in order: J gene, D gene, V gene, clone size, CDR3 DNA, CDR3 protein. The D gene is left open where the match is weak. Not every row has a clone size; where given, it reads once, few, many or a size class.

j_call: TRBJ2-1
d_call: TRBD1
v_call: TRBV7-9
clone_size: many
cdr3_nt: TGTGCCAGCAGCGGCCGGGACAGGGCGTACAATGAGCAGTTCTTC
cdr3_aa: CASSGRDRAYNEQFF

j_call: TRBJ2-5
d_call: NA
v_call: TRBV7-7
clone_size: many
cdr3_nt: TGTGCTAGCAGCTTAGCGAGCGTGGAGACCCAGTACTTC
cdr3_aa: CASSLASVETQYF

j_call: TRBJ2-2
d_call: TRBD1
v_call: TRBV24-1
clone_size: many
cdr3_nt: TGTGCCACCAGTGAAGGGGGACAGCTTAACACCGGGGAGCTGTTTTTT
cdr3_aa: CATSEGGQLNTGELFF

j_call: TRBJ2-1
d_call: NA
v_call: TRBV19
clone_size: many
cdr3_nt: TGTGCCAGTAGTATCGCCGGAGGAAACAATGAGCAGTTCTTC
cdr3_aa: CASSIAGGNNEQFF

j_call: TRBJ1-5
d_call: NA
v_call: TRBV20-1
clone_size: many
cdr3_nt: TGCAGTGCCGTAAGTGGCAATCAGCCCCAGCATTTT
cdr3_aa: CSAVSGNQPQHF

j_call: TRBJ1-3
d_call: TRBD1
v_call: TRBV10-3
clone_size: many
cdr3_nt: TGTGCCATCAGTGAAGGATCAGGGGGTTCTGGAAACACCATATATTTT
cdr3_aa: CAISEGSGGSGNTIYF

j_call: TRBJ2-1
d_call: NA
v_call: TRBV2
clone_size: many
cdr3_nt: TGTGCCAGCAGAAGTTACTCCTACAATGAGCAGTTCTTC
cdr3_aa: CASRSYSYNEQFF

j_call: TRBJ2-7
d_call: TRBD1
v_call: TRBV5-1
clone_size: once
cdr3_nt: TGCGCCAGCAGCTTGGGCGCCGGGACAGGGACCTACGAGCAGTACTTC
cdr3_aa: CASSLGAGTGTYEQYF

j_call: TRBJ1-2
d_call: NA
v_call: TRBV3-1
clone_size: many
cdr3_nt: TGTGCCAGCAGCCAAGCGGGGGGGACCAATGGCTACACCTTC
cdr3_aa: CASSQAGGTNGYTF

j_call: TRBJ2-3
d_call: TRBD2
v_call: TRBV9
clone_size: few
cdr3_nt: TGTGCCAGCAGCGTAGAGGGGACTAGCGGGAGGGCCTCGGGCACAGATACGCAGTATTTT
cdr3_aa: CASSVEGTSGRASGTDTQYF

j_call: TRBJ1-5
d_call: NA
v_call: TRBV6-1
clone_size: many
cdr3_nt: TGTGCCAGCAGTGAGTATAGTACCGTGGGTCAGCCCCAGCATTTT
cdr3_aa: CASSEYSTVGQPQHF

j_call: TRBJ2-7
d_call: NA
v_call: TRBV27
clone_size: many
cdr3_nt: TGTGCCAGCAGTCCCCAGGGTGTCGGCTCCTACGAGCAGTACTTC
cdr3_aa: CASSPQGVGSYEQYF

j_call: TRBJ2-5
d_call: NA
v_call: TRBV18
clone_size: many
cdr3_nt: TGTGCCAGCTCACCTCGGCGCCAGGGCGCAGAGACCCAGTACTTC
cdr3_aa: CASSPRRQGAETQYF

j_call: TRBJ2-3
d_call: TRBD2
v_call: TRBV20-1
clone_size: many
cdr3_nt: TGCAGTGCGCAGGCCGGAGCGGGAGGCCGTCGCACAGATACGCAGTATTTT
cdr3_aa: CSAQAGAGGRRTDTQYF

j_call: TRBJ1-5
d_call: NA
v_call: TRBV7-8
clone_size: many
cdr3_nt: TGTGCCAGCAGCTTAATGTTTGGGGGAATCGGCAGTCGCAATCAGCCCCAGCATTTT
cdr3_aa: CASSLMFGGIGSRNQPQHF

j_call: TRBJ1-5
d_call: TRBD1
v_call: TRBV20-1
clone_size: NA
cdr3_nt: TGCAGTGCCAAGGGGGAACAGGGGGCCCATTTCCGATATAGCAATCAGCCCCAGCATTTT
cdr3_aa: CSAKGEQGAHFRYSNQPQHF

j_call: TRBJ1-2
d_call: NA
v_call: TRBV5-6
clone_size: NA
cdr3_nt: TGTGCCAGCAGCGAAGGTCGTGGAGTGATCCTTTCTACGTTCTATGGCTACACCTTC
cdr3_aa: CASSEGRGVILSTFYGYTF

j_call: TRBJ1-2
d_call: TRBD1
v_call: TRBV2
clone_size: NA
cdr3_nt: TGTGCCAGCAGTGTGGACAGGGAACGTGGCTACACCTTC
cdr3_aa: CASSVDRERGYTF

j_call: TRBJ2-1
d_call: NA
v_call: TRBV24-1
clone_size: many
cdr3_nt: TGTGCCACCAGTGAACGGACCGCCCACGGGGGTGAGCAGTTCTTC
cdr3_aa: CATSERTAHGGEQFF

j_call: TRBJ2-3
d_call: NA
v_call: TRBV5-1
clone_size: many
cdr3_nt: TGCGCCAGCAGCTTGGGGGTACTCACAGATACGCAGTATTTT
cdr3_aa: CASSLGVLTDTQYF

j_call: TRBJ1-2
d_call: TRBD1
v_call: TRBV7-3
clone_size: NA
cdr3_nt: TGTGCCAGCAGCCCGGACAGGGGAGAATTCTATGGCTACACCTTC
cdr3_aa: CASSPDRGEFYGYTF

j_call: TRBJ1-1
d_call: NA
v_call: TRBV27
clone_size: many
cdr3_nt: TGTGCCAGCAGTTTTCCCGGGAACACTGAAGCTTTCTTT
cdr3_aa: CASSFPGNTEAFF

j_call: TRBJ2-5
d_call: NA
v_call: TRBV20-1
clone_size: many
cdr3_nt: TGCAGTGCTTCCCTCTCGGGGCTCGCGGAGACCCAGTACTTC
cdr3_aa: CSASLSGLAETQYF

j_call: TRBJ1-2
d_call: NA
v_call: TRBV19
clone_size: many
cdr3_nt: TGTGCCAGTATTCTTCTGGGGTCGAGCTATGGCTACACCTTC
cdr3_aa: CASILLGSSYGYTF

j_call: TRBJ2-7
d_call: NA
v_call: TRBV7-9
clone_size: few
cdr3_nt: TGTGCCAGCAGCGGACTGACCTACGAGCAGTACTTC
cdr3_aa: CASSGLTYEQYF

j_call: TRBJ2-1
d_call: TRBD2
v_call: TRBV4-2
clone_size: NA
cdr3_nt: TGTGCCAGCAGCCAATTACCTAGCGGGTCTTACAATGAGCAGTTCTTC
cdr3_aa: CASSQLPSGSYNEQFF

j_call: TRBJ1-4
d_call: NA
v_call: TRBV18
clone_size: once
cdr3_nt: TGTGCCAGCTCACCGAAGCCCGCTCCCGTTAATGAAAAACTGTTTTTT
cdr3_aa: CASSPKPAPVNEKLFF

j_call: TRBJ2-5
d_call: TRBD1
v_call: TRBV7-9
clone_size: many
cdr3_nt: TGTGCCACCGAGGGACAGGGGAGACCCCAAGAGACCCAGTACTTC
cdr3_aa: CATEGQGRPQETQYF

j_call: TRBJ2-7
d_call: NA
v_call: TRBV5-1
clone_size: many
cdr3_nt: TGCGCCAGCAGCTTGGATCTCGGGGGAAGCTCCTACGAGCAGTACTTC
cdr3_aa: CASSLDLGGSSYEQYF

j_call: TRBJ2-7
d_call: NA
v_call: TRBV27
clone_size: many
cdr3_nt: TGTGCCAGCAGTTTATCGATTTTAATCCGCGAGCAGTACTTC
cdr3_aa: CASSLSILIREQYF

j_call: TRBJ1-1
d_call: NA
v_call: TRBV10-3
clone_size: many
cdr3_nt: TGTGCCATCAGTGACCAGGACAGACCGAACACTGAAGCTTTCTTT
cdr3_aa: CAISDQDRPNTEAFF

j_call: TRBJ1-2
d_call: NA
v_call: TRBV6-1
clone_size: many
cdr3_nt: TGTGCCAGCAGTGAACAGCTTTCCCCATACTATGGCTACACCTTC
cdr3_aa: CASSEQLSPYYGYTF

j_call: TRBJ1-2
d_call: NA
v_call: TRBV20-1
clone_size: many
cdr3_nt: TGCAGTGCTAGAGAAGGCCGGACAGTAGACTATGGCTACACCTTC
cdr3_aa: CSAREGRTVDYGYTF

j_call: TRBJ2-5
d_call: NA
v_call: TRBV18
clone_size: NA
cdr3_nt: TGTGCCAGCTCACCCAATGCCGAAGGTAGTCCCCGATACTTC
cdr3_aa: CASSPNAEGSPRYF

j_call: TRBJ2-3
d_call: NA
v_call: TRBV5-4
clone_size: NA
cdr3_nt: TGTGCCAGCAGTTCAGGGATGGCGGATACGCAGTATTTT
cdr3_aa: CASSSGMADTQYF

j_call: TRBJ2-5
d_call: NA
v_call: TRBV5-6
clone_size: many
cdr3_nt: TGTGCCAGCAGCCTCTCGGGAGCGGTTATCCAAGAGACCCAGTACTTC
cdr3_aa: CASSLSGAVIQETQYF

j_call: TRBJ1-6
d_call: NA
v_call: TRBV30
clone_size: many
cdr3_nt: TGTGCCTGGAGTGTACAGTCCAATTCACCCCTCCACTTT
cdr3_aa: CAWSVQSNSPLHF

j_call: TRBJ2-3
d_call: NA
v_call: TRBV28
clone_size: many
cdr3_nt: TGTGCCAGCAAGGAGGCTAGCGTCACAGATACGCAGTATTTT
cdr3_aa: CASKEASVTDTQYF

j_call: TRBJ2-1
d_call: NA
v_call: TRBV18
clone_size: NA
cdr3_nt: TGTGCCATCCAACCCGCCGGGGTACGCTACAATGAGCAGTTCTTC
cdr3_aa: CAIQPAGVRYNEQFF

j_call: TRBJ2-5
d_call: TRBD2
v_call: TRBV7-2
clone_size: once
cdr3_nt: TGTGCCAGCAGCCCTAGCGGGAGTTCGGAGACCCAGTACTTC
cdr3_aa: CASSPSGSSETQYF

j_call: TRBJ1-3
d_call: NA
v_call: TRBV11-2
clone_size: many
cdr3_nt: TGTGCCAGCAGCTTGAAGGGGTTGAGGGGAACCTCTGGAAACACCATATATTTT
cdr3_aa: CASSLKGLRGTSGNTIYF

j_call: TRBJ1-5
d_call: NA
v_call: TRBV28
clone_size: many
cdr3_nt: TGTGCCAGCAGTTCACTGAGTCAGCCCCAGCATTTT
cdr3_aa: CASSSLSQPQHF

j_call: TRBJ2-5
d_call: NA
v_call: TRBV28
clone_size: many
cdr3_nt: TGTGCCAGCAGTTTTTACGGCCTGGAGGAAGAGACCCAGTACTTC
cdr3_aa: CASSFYGLEEETQYF

j_call: TRBJ1-1
d_call: NA
v_call: TRBV12-3/TRBV12-4
clone_size: many
cdr3_nt: TGTGCCAGCGGAATCACCGGGGGCACTGCTTTCTTT
cdr3_aa: CASGITGGTAFF

j_call: TRBJ2-1
d_call: NA
v_call: TRBV7-9
clone_size: NA
cdr3_nt: TGTGCCAGCAGCTTAGGAGAGGGAAACAATGAGCAGTTCTTC
cdr3_aa: CASSLGEGNNEQFF

j_call: TRBJ2-2
d_call: TRBD2
v_call: TRBV4-3
clone_size: few
cdr3_nt: TGCGCCAGCAGCCAAGATATGGGGGGGGTGAACACCGGGGAGCTGTTTTTT
cdr3_aa: CASSQDMGGVNTGELFF

j_call: TRBJ1-1
d_call: NA
v_call: TRBV4-2
clone_size: few
cdr3_nt: TGTGCCAGTAAACTGGCCGGAGACACTGAAGCTTTCTTT
cdr3_aa: CASKLAGDTEAFF